Listed below are T cell receptor beta chains from one sample, sequenced in a study of Graves' ophthalmopathy and Graves' hyperthyroidism. TCRdb re-derived calls from the multiplex PCR reads in MiXCR, one entry per CDR3 protein. The sample holds 350,000 to 450,000 distinct CDR3 sequences, around 19% seen once. The sequenced material came from peripheral blood. The receptors were gathered from a young woman with Graves' ophthalmopathy. Each CDR3 is given with its conserved first and last residue. D genes are given only for firm matches. Clone size, where shown, is once, few, many, or a class for clones that have expanded.

V gene	D gene	clone size	J gene	CDR3 DNA	CDR3 protein
TRBV5-1	TRBD1	-	TRBJ1-5	TGCGCCAGCAGCCAAGGGCCGACAGGGGGCGGGCAGCCCCAGCATTTT	CASSQGPTGGGQPQHF
TRBV12-3/TRBV12-4	TRBD2	many	TRBJ2-2	TGTGCCAGCAGTCGACCGGGACTAGTGGCCCTTGGGACCGGGGAGCTGTTTTTT	CASSRPGLVALGTGELFF
TRBV5-1	TRBD1	many	TRBJ2-2	TGCGCCAGCAGATCGAACAGGGGCGGGGAGCTGTTTTTT	CASRSNRGGELFF
TRBV6-2/TRBV6-3	TRBD1	many	TRBJ1-2	TGTGCCAGCAGTTACAACAGGGGAAACTATGGCTACACCTTC	CASSYNRGNYGYTF
TRBV25-1	-	many	TRBJ2-2	TGTGCCAGCAGCCGGGACCAGAACACCGGGGAGCTGTTTTTT	CASSRDQNTGELFF
TRBV28	-	many	TRBJ1-5	TGTGCCAGCAGTTTATCTGACATCAGAGATCAGCCCCAGCATTTT	CASSLSDIRDQPQHF
TRBV15	-	many	TRBJ1-5	TGTGCCACCAGCAGAGACCGGGGGCCGAATCAGCCCCAGCATTTT	CATSRDRGPNQPQHF
TRBV6-1	TRBD1	many	TRBJ1-1	TGTGCCAGCAGCACAGGGGGTATACGGAACACTGAAGCTTTCTTT	CASSTGGIRNTEAFF
TRBV15	-	-	TRBJ1-5	TGTGCCACCAGCAGAGAATATAGCAATCAGCCCCAGCATTTT	CATSREYSNQPQHF
TRBV20-1	-	many	TRBJ1-2	TGCAGTGCTAGAGATCCGCTCAGGGATGTGGACTATGGCTACACCTTC	CSARDPLRDVDYGYTF
TRBV2	-	many	TRBJ2-7	TGTGCCGCGCCGAGGGGTGACTACGAGCAGTACTTC	CAAPRGDYEQYF
TRBV20-1	-	many	TRBJ1-5	TGCAGTGCTAGGGAGGGAAGCAATCAGCCCCAGCATTTT	CSAREGSNQPQHF
TRBV20-1	-	many	TRBJ1-1	TGCAGTGCTGGCTTGGTTCCTGAAGCTTTCTTT	CSAGLVPEAFF
TRBV11-2	-	many	TRBJ2-6	TGTGCCAGCAGCTTAGTTGGTTTCTCTGGGGCCAACGTCCTGACTTTC	CASSLVGFSGANVLTF
TRBV30	TRBD1	many	TRBJ1-2	TGTGCCTGGAGTACCCGGACAGGCTATGGCTACACCTTC	CAWSTRTGYGYTF
TRBV6-2/TRBV6-3	-	many	TRBJ1-3	TGTGCCAGCAGTTACTCGTGGGCAGGGATCTCGGCAGGAAACACCATATATTTT	CASSYSWAGISAGNTIYF
TRBV6-2/TRBV6-3	TRBD1	-	TRBJ1-1	TGTGCCACCGGGGCAGGGGACAGGGTTGGTGAAGCTTTCTTT	CATGAGDRVGEAFF
TRBV19	-	many	TRBJ2-2	TGTGCCAGCTCACCGACCGGCGTTCGGACCGGGGAGCTGTTTTTT	CASSPTGVRTGELFF
TRBV27	TRBD1	few	TRBJ1-1	TGTGCCAGCAGTACCACAGGGGACACTGAAGCTTTCTTT	CASSTTGDTEAFF
TRBV6-5	-	many	TRBJ1-3	TGTGCCAGCAGTACTACTCCAGGGACGGACCGAAACACCATATATTTT	CASSTTPGTDRNTIYF
TRBV18	-	many	TRBJ1-5	TGTGCCAGCTCACCACTGGCTTGGACAGCATATAGCAATCAGCCCCAGCATTTT	CASSPLAWTAYSNQPQHF
TRBV6-1	-	few	TRBJ2-3	TGTGCCAGCAGTCCAGAGTTAGATACGCAGTATTTT	CASSPELDTQYF
TRBV7-2	TRBD2	many	TRBJ2-5	TGTGCCAGCAGCTTATTGTCGGGGCGGGAGGAGACCCAGTACTTC	CASSLLSGREETQYF
TRBV27	-	-	TRBJ2-1	TGTGCCAGCAGTTTGATGGGAAAGCAGTTCTTC	CASSLMGKQFF
TRBV7-8	TRBD2	many	TRBJ2-5	TGTGCCAGCAGCTTCTCAGCGGGAGAGGTGGTAAGGGAGACCCAGTACTTC	CASSFSAGEVVRETQYF
TRBV7-8	-	many	TRBJ2-5	TGTGCCAGCAGCTTAGCGTTTGGCAAAGAGACCCAGTACTTC	CASSLAFGKETQYF
TRBV11-3	-	many	TRBJ2-2	TGTGCCAGCAGCTTAGGGTCCGGGGGAGGGAACACCGGGGAGCTGTTTTTT	CASSLGSGGGNTGELFF
TRBV28	-	many	TRBJ1-1	TGTGCCAGCAGACCGACAGCAATGAACACTGAAGCTTTCTTT	CASRPTAMNTEAFF
TRBV6-1	-	many	TRBJ2-7	TGTGCCAGCAGGGACCTTGGGAACGAGCAGTACTTC	CASRDLGNEQYF
TRBV7-2	-	many	TRBJ1-3	TGTGCCAGCAGCCGTGGGGGCACCATATATTTT	CASSRGGTIYF
TRBV6-1	-	-	TRBJ1-3	TGTGCCAGCAGGGGACCGAGCTCTGGAAACACCATATATTTT	CASRGPSSGNTIYF
TRBV29-1	-	many	TRBJ2-5	TGCAGCGTTGACGGGGCCAGCCAAGAGACCCAGTACTTC	CSVDGASQETQYF
TRBV12-3/TRBV12-4	-	-	TRBJ1-1	TGTGCCAGCACCATCGACAGGCTTAGCGCTGAAGCTTTCTTT	CASTIDRLSAEAFF
TRBV9	-	many	TRBJ2-4	TGTGCCAGCAGCGTGGGGGCTGAACAGGATTTTAATTCCCCAGATGGAGAAGCCAAAAACATTCAGTACTTC	CASSVGAEQDFNSPDGEAKNIQYF
TRBV7-3	-	once	TRBJ2-5	TGTGCCAGCAGCTCCCTTGGGGGAGGCGGCGTGGAGACCCAGTACTTC	CASSSLGGGGVETQYF
TRBV20-1	-	many	TRBJ1-1	TGCAGTGCTGACGAAGGGGCTGAAGCTTTCTTT	CSADEGAEAFF
TRBV6-1	TRBD1	many	TRBJ1-5	TGTGCCAGCAGTGGAGGGGGGACAGTCAATCAGCCCCAGCATTTT	CASSGGGTVNQPQHF
TRBV29-1	-	many	TRBJ1-1	TGCAGCGTCCAGGTCGGGGGAGGGACTGAAGCTTTCTTT	CSVQVGGGTEAFF
TRBV2	TRBD1	many	TRBJ2-3	TGTGCCAGCAGCGCGGACAGGGATATAGCAGATACGCAGTATTTT	CASSADRDIADTQYF
TRBV5-1	-	many	TRBJ2-7	TGCGCCAGCAGCAGGGGGGAGGAAGGGTACGAGCAGTACTTC	CASSRGEEGYEQYF
TRBV7-2	-	many	TRBJ2-7	TGTGCCAGCAGCTTAGTGTCGGAACCCTCCTACGAGCAGTACTTC	CASSLVSEPSYEQYF
TRBV19	TRBD2	many	TRBJ2-7	TGTGCCAGTAGTGGATTGAGCGGGAGGGCCGCCTACGAGCAGTACTTC	CASSGLSGRAAYEQYF
TRBV6-1	-	many	TRBJ1-2	TGTGCCAGCAGTCGTGAAGGGTCCGGGCCGGGCTACACCTTC	CASSREGSGPGYTF
TRBV7-8	TRBD1	many	TRBJ1-1	TGTGCCAGCAGCTTAGACACAGGGGGTTGGACTGAAGCTTTCTTT	CASSLDTGGWTEAFF
TRBV5-1	-	many	TRBJ2-2	TGCGCCAGCAGCCTCGCTACTTACACCGGGGAGCTGTTTTTT	CASSLATYTGELFF
TRBV4-1	-	many	TRBJ1-1	TGCGCCAGCAGCCAAGTCCGGGGGGGGGACCAAGCTTTCTTT	CASSQVRGGDQAFF
TRBV15	TRBD1	many	TRBJ1-1	TGTGCCACCAGCACTCGACAGGGAGTGAACACTGAAGCTTTCTTT	CATSTRQGVNTEAFF
TRBV12-3/TRBV12-4	-	many	TRBJ1-1	TGTGCCAGCAGTTTTGTCGGGAACACTGAAGCTTCCTTT	CASSFVGNTEASF
TRBV3-1	TRBD2	many	TRBJ2-7	TGTGCCAGCAGCCAACAAGCGGGGGGGCACTACGAGCAGTACTTC	CASSQQAGGHYEQYF
TRBV6-1	-	few	TRBJ1-5	TGTGCCAGCAGGACCGAGGGGAGCAATCAGCCCCAGCATTTT	CASRTEGSNQPQHF
TRBV18	TRBD1	many	TRBJ2-4	TGTGCCAGCTCACCCCCGACAGGGGTTCCTTTTCAGTACTTC	CASSPPTGVPFQYF
TRBV20-1	TRBD1	many	TRBJ1-1	TGCAGTGCTAGAGACCTTCCGGGACAGGGGGCGCGGGGAACTGAAGCTTTCTTT	CSARDLPGQGARGTEAFF
TRBV4-3	-	many	TRBJ1-2	TGCGCCAGCAGCCAAGATCGTGGGGGATCTAACTATGGCTACACCTTC	CASSQDRGGSNYGYTF